The TCR beta chain under discussion was sequenced for a study of human T cells and chemical hapten exposure. Study information: Patch tests applied 0.01% DPC to the upper back and were scored after 6 days. Diagnoses of alopecia areata, totalis or universalis occurred in mostly female patients. Per-sample TCR yield variation was attributed mainly to small pooled library volume differences.

TCRdb itself ran the RACE reads through MiXCR, one entry per CDR3 protein. Of about 64,000 distinct CDR3 sequences listed, approximately 10% are singletons. The time point is: pre-sensitization, week 0. The sample's treatment: therapeutic diphenylcyclopropenone sensitization with weekly scalp DPC. This clonotype has more than one count but fewer than ten. Its antigen is currently unknown. Study-level results: Among expanded TCRs, significantly more large CDR3 similarity clusters formed than among controls.

In germline, CDR1 is SGHRS, CDR2 YFSETQ. The CDR3 covers 15 residues. The J segment lost 2 bases and the V segment lost 0 bases, leaving 5 bases of the junction unmatched. Sequences were derived from whole blood, sampled in connection with sensitization to the hapten diphenylcyclopropenone (DPC). This clonotype was obtained from a woman in her thirties or forties with alopecia areata. Some clones in this sample may be carry-over from other donors' samples. The chain employs TRBV5-1 and TRBJ2-7, with 7 bases that match TRBD2. CDR3 DNA sequence: TGCGCCAGCAGCTTGGCCCTAGCGGCAGCCTACGAGCAGTACTTC. It is translated as CASSLALAAAYEQYF.